This TCR beta chain is drawn from a study of human CD4 T cells and Enterobacteriaceae. All CD4+ cells other than CD45RA+CCR7+CD95- naive cells were sorted as memory, over 95% pure. Total CD4+ T cells and monocytes came from CD4/CD14 microbead positive selection. Study-wide results and caveats: Specific clonotypes appeared less expanded ex vivo than cross-reactive ones. Ex vivo clonotype reactivity was inferred only by sequence matching.

Germline trimming cut 4 bases from V and 6 bases from J; bases unmatched to any gene: 2. Per the germline V gene, CDR1 is SGHDT and CDR2 is YYEEEE. CDR3 length: 14 amino acids. Deep-level sequencing, detecting one cell in 200,000, covered ex vivo memory CD4+. Data came from immunoSEQ multiplex PCR; TCRdb stores just in-frame clones and leaves some out. The table records about 25,000 clones, 70% to 90% of them present only once. As to this clone: Its antigen remains unidentified.

The source of this sequence is a human donor in good health. The V gene is TRBV5-6, the J gene TRBJ2-3; TRBD2 matches 13 bases. Sequenced material: memory CD4+ T cells from blood. Written as DNA, the CDR3 is TGTGCCAGCAGCAGGACTAGCGGGGGTGATACGCAGTATTTT. It encodes CASSRTSGGDTQYF.